This T cell receptor (beta chain) was profiled in a study of spatial heterogeneity in lung cancer. This clonotype has a count of ten or more. The time point was: sample taken at primary tumor resection. TCRs were sequenced from unsorted whole RNA of tumor, nontumor lung or PBMC. From germline, CDR1 is MNHEY and CDR2 SVGEGT. V was pared by 2 bases and J by 4 bases, with 12 bases between. The CDR3 consists of 14 residues. TCRdb fed the 5' RACE reads into MiXCR, producing one record per CDR3 protein. The sample includes 60,000 to 90,000 distinct CDR3 sequences, approximately 12% of them seen just once. The rearrangement links TRBV6-2 or TRBV6-3 to TRBJ2-7, with D unresolved. This sample comprised PBMCs, obtained at surgery. This sequence originates from a male donor with early-stage non-small cell lung cancer. The CDR3: CASSYPMKRYEQYF. CDR3 bases: TGTGCCAGCAGTTACCCCATGAAAAGATACGAGCAGTACTTC.